The 23 T cell receptor beta chains below come from one sample, sequenced in a study of T cell responses to AZD1222 COVID-19 vaccine. The method was immunoSEQ multiplex PCR; TCRdb's version includes in-frame clones alone and lacks a portion of them. The sample consists of 93,000 or so clones, about 90% of them appearing once. The material was peripheral blood, obtained on day 0 of AZD1222 vaccination. These receptors came from an adult in good health.

This clone was counted a single time. The chain has TRBV19 and TRBJ1-3, with D hard to call. There are 16 residues in the CDR3. Per the germline V gene, CDR1 is LNHDA and CDR2 is SQIVND (reference sequence). The V and J ends lost 5 bases and 2 bases respectively, with 16 bases between them. The CDR3 bases are TGTGCCAGTAGTCTTGGAGGTTTGGGAACTGGAAACACCATATATTTT. This sequence encodes CASSLGGLGTGNTIYF.

The V and J genes are TRBV18 and TRBJ2-7, with TRBD1 matching 10 bases. In germline, CDR1 is KGHSH, CDR2 LQKENI. The CDR3 runs to 16 residues. Unmatched junction bases numbered 10, after V lost 2 bases and J lost 6 bases. The CDR3 region is CASSPIPGTGVREQYF. In DNA form, the CDR3 reads TGTGCCAGCTCACCAATTCCCGGGACAGGGGTTCGCGAGCAGTACTTC.

CDR3 DNA sequence: TGTGCCAGCAGCCAAGGATCCAGGGGAGGCTACACCTTC. Translation gives CASSQGSRGGYTF. The J gene is TRBJ1-2, the V gene TRBV3-1 (or the pseudogene TRBV3-2), with D perhaps TRBD1 (6 bases). V lost 1 base and J lost 8, with 11 bases in between. The germline gives CDR1 LGHDT, CDR2 YNNKEL (reference sequence). This CDR3 has 13 amino acids.

This rearrangement joins TRBV7-9 to TRBJ1-6; D unclear. The V gene lost 3 bases and the J gene lost 7 bases, with 7 bases spanning the gap. Per the germline V gene, CDR1 is SEHNR and CDR2 is FQNEAQ (reference sequence). The CDR3 covers 13 residues. CDR3 DNA: TGTGCCAGCAGCTTCGAACAGAATTCACCCCTCCACTTT. This codes for CASSFEQNSPLHF.

This clone has a single count. The rearrangement links TRBV9 to TRBJ1-5, with D perhaps matching TRBD1 (5 bases). The CDR3 has 15 residues. CDR1 is SGDLS and CDR2 is YYNGEE in the germline V gene. V dropped 3 bases and J dropped 3 bases, with 13 bases sitting between them. CDR3: CASSAAPTDNQPQHF. CDR3 nucleotides: TGTGCCAGCAGCGCCGCTCCGACAGACAATCAGCCCCAGCATTTT.

The rearrangement links TRBV7-2 to TRBJ2-2; 11 nucleotides agree with TRBD2. Germline loops: CDR1 SGHTA, CDR2 FQGNSA. This CDR3 is built from 17 residues. The V and J ends lost 6 bases and 4 bases, in that order; junction bases with no gene match: 10. The CDR3 is CASRGSGTSGITGELFF. The CDR3 bases are TGTGCCAGCAGGGGATCCGGGACTAGCGGAATCACCGGGGAGCTGTTTTTT.

Regarding this clone: The junction shows a germline mismatch at one end, possibly a read error. V is TRBV30 and J is TRBJ1-2, with no clear D. The CDR3 extends over 11 amino acids. Germline assignment: CDR1 GTSNPN and CDR2 SVGIG (reference sequence). CDR3 protein: CGVDEGYGYTF. Here the CDR3 DNA reads TGCGGAGTGGACGAGGGCTATGGCTACACCTTC.

The chain joins TRBV4-2 to TRBJ2-7; no firm D call. The germline CDR1 and CDR2 sequences are LGHNA and YNFKEQ. The CDR3 spans 12 residues. V lost 0 bases, J lost 4 bases, and 4 bases lay in between. For the CDR3, the DNA is TGTGCCAGCAGCCAAGATAAATACGAGCAGTACTTC. Translation gives CASSQDKYEQYF.

V is TRBV10-3 and J is TRBJ2-1, with 9 nucleotides matching TRBD2. V dropped 2 bases and J dropped 10; count of bases not matched to a gene: 15. CDR3 length: 17 amino acids. The germline V gene encodes CDR1 ENHRY and CDR2 SYGVKD. This chain's CDR3 is CAISEDPSWLAGSEQFF. The CDR3 nucleotides are TGTGCCATCAGTGAGGACCCTAGTTGGCTAGCGGGATCGGAGCAGTTCTTC.

The chain employs TRBV7-9 and TRBJ2-7, with 7 bases aligning to TRBD1. CDR1 SEHNR and CDR2 FQNEAQ come from the germline V gene (reference sequence). The CDR3 has 14 residues. The junction had 8 bases not matched to a gene; V was cut back by 4 bases and J by 5 bases. CDR3 residues: CASSSGTAPDEQYF. The CDR3 nucleotides read TGTGCCAGCAGCTCTGGGACAGCACCTGACGAGCAGTACTTC.

This chain links TRBV6-5 with TRBJ1-3; perhaps TRBD1 as D (6 bases). Trimming removed 5 bases from V and 2 bases from J, with 7 bases in between. Germline CDR1 reads MNHEY; CDR2 reads SVGAGI. This CDR3 has 13 residues. The CDR3 DNA sequence: TGTGCCAGCAGTCGGACAGCTGGAAACACCATATATTTT. Its translation is CASSRTAGNTIYF.

This clone was counted once. The chain joins TRBV7-2 to TRBJ1-4; D unclear. Germline V gene data show CDR1 as SGHTA and CDR2 as FQGNSA. The CDR3 spans 15 residues. V lost 4 bases and J lost 0, with 9 bases in between. The CDR3 reads CASSSGPATNEKLFF. The CDR3 DNA sequence: TGTGCCAGCAGCTCGGGCCCTGCAACTAATGAAAAACTGTTTTTT.

The chain has TRBV30 and TRBJ2-5; 9 bases map to TRBD1. In germline, CDR1 is GTSNPN, CDR2 SVGIG (reference sequence). This CDR3 has 13 residues. Trimming cost V 5 bases and J 5 bases; bases outside gene matches: 6. The CDR3 protein is CAWDWTGVETQYF. The CDR3 bases are TGTGCCTGGGACTGGACAGGGGTGGAGACCCAGTACTTC.

This chain links TRBV14 with TRBJ2-5; the D gene is possibly TRBD2 (5 bases). V was trimmed by 4 bases and J by 8 bases, leaving 8 bases between them. This CDR3 is 11 amino acids long. Per the germline V gene, CDR1 is SGHDN and CDR2 is FVKESK. CDR3 amino acids: CASSRGPTQYF. The CDR3 coding sequence is TGTGCCAGCAGCCGCGGGCCAACCCAGTACTTC. The full variable domain, with the rest looked up from reference TRBV14 and TRBJ2-5, is EAGVTQFPSHSVIEKGQTVTLRCDPISGHDNLYWYRRVMGKEIKFLLHFVKESKQDESGMPNNRFLAERTGGTYSTLKVQPAELEDSGVYFCASSRGPTQYFGPGTRLLVL.

The chain has TRBV3-1 (or the pseudogene TRBV3-2) and TRBJ1-2; maybe TRBD1 (5 bases). V was trimmed by 1 base and J by 8 bases, leaving 14 bases between them. This CDR3 spans 14 amino acids. Germline assignment: CDR1 LGHDT and CDR2 YNNKEL (reference sequence). CDR3 DNA: TGTGCCAGCAGCCAAGGGCCAGGGCCGAAGGGCTACACCTTC. Amino acid sequence: CASSQGPGPKGYTF.

The chain has TRBV19 and TRBJ1-2, with 7 nucleotides matching TRBD1. This CDR3 is 17 amino acids long. V gave up 6 bases and J gave up 7 bases; unmatched junction bases: 20. CDR1 and CDR2 from the germline V gene are LNHDA and SQIVND (reference sequence). CDR3 sequence (DNA): TGTGCCAGTAGGACTGTGGGGACAGAGCTTCAAAGGGGTGGCTACACCTTC. The encoded protein is CASRTVGTELQRGGYTF.

This chain connects TRBV18 to TRBJ1-5; 7 bases are shared with TRBD1. The CDR3 contains 15 residues. V gave up 4 bases and J gave up 7 bases; unmatched junction bases: 10. Germline CDR1 and CDR2: KGHSH and LQKENI. The CDR3 region is CASSLTTGVGQPQHF. Here the CDR3 DNA reads TGTGCCAGCTCACTTACCACAGGGGTGGGACAGCCCCAGCATTTT. The full variable domain, its missing parts supplied by reference TRBV18 and TRBJ1-5, is NAGVMQNPRHLVRRRGQEARLRCSPMKGHSHVYWYRQLPEEGLKFMVYLQKENIIDESGMPKERFSAEFPKEGPSILRIQQVVRGDSAAYFCASSLTTGVGQPQHFGDGTRLSIL.

CDR3 amino acids: CASSNPQGFGELFF. CDR3 DNA sequence: TGTGCCAGTAGTAATCCCCAGGGATTCGGGGAGCTGTTTTTT. This chain uses TRBV19 with TRBJ2-2; tentative D call: TRBD1 (5 bases). Germline V gives CDR1 LNHDA, CDR2 SQIVND (reference sequence). V was clipped by 4 bases and J by 7 bases, with 13 bases between them. The CDR3 covers 14 residues.

This clone is a singleton in its sample. The chain combines TRBV27 with TRBJ2-2; D not resolved. The germline V and J ends were trimmed by 4 bases and 0 bases, with 15 bases remaining between them. The CDR3 runs 17 residues. CDR1 and CDR2 (germline): MNHEY, SMNVEV (reference sequence). CDR3 sequence reads: CASSYFLSPANTGELFF. CDR3 DNA sequence: TGTGCCAGCAGTTACTTCCTTAGCCCGGCGAACACCGGGGAGCTGTTTTTT.

The chain joins TRBV11-2 to TRBJ1-4, with 9 bases matching TRBD1. CDR3 length equals 15 residues. V dropped 5 bases and J dropped 1; count of bases not matched to a gene: 2. From germline, CDR1 is SGHAT and CDR2 FQNNGV. This chain's CDR3 is CASSRQGGTNEKLFF. The CDR3 DNA reads as TGTGCCAGCAGCCGACAGGGGGGAACTAATGAAAAACTGTTTTTT.

V usage is TRBV7-2 and J usage is TRBJ2-1; D is possibly TRBD1 (5 bases). V lost 2 bases, J lost 4 bases, and 18 bases lay in between. Germline loops: CDR1 SGHTA, CDR2 FQGNSA. The CDR3 runs to 17 residues. CDR3 nucleotides: TGTGCCAGCAGCTTATGGGGCGACCGTTCAGGGTACAATGAGCAGTTCTTC. Translated: CASSLWGDRSGYNEQFF.

This chain links TRBV11-1 with TRBJ2-2; D not resolved. Germline CDR1 and CDR2: SGHAT and FQDESV (reference sequence). V was pared by 3 bases and J by 1 base, with 12 bases between. The CDR3 is made up of 16 amino acids. The CDR3 loop reads CASSFNVGVNTGELFF. Written as DNA, the CDR3 is TGTGCCAGCAGCTTTAACGTCGGAGTGAACACCGGGGAGCTGTTTTTT.

This chain connects TRBV6-2 or TRBV6-3 to TRBJ1-2, with D hard to call. The CDR3 spans 13 residues. V lost 2 bases and J lost 4, with 8 bases in between. Per germline, CDR1 MNHEY and CDR2 SVGEGT. DNA of the CDR3: TGTGCCAGCAGTTACGCGGAGCCCTATGGCTACACCTTC. It is translated as CASSYAEPYGYTF.